What follows are 11 T cell receptor beta chains derived from one specimen sequenced in a study of CD8 T cells in ankylosing spondylitis. General study results and limits: Typical of ankylosing spondylitis blood, it appeared, was a TCR beta motif of several highly homologous variants.

TCRdb recomputed calls from the 5' RACE reads with MiXCR, one row per CDR3 protein. The data contain fewer than 500,000 distinct CDR3 sequences, around 20% of them singletons. Their cognate antigens are unknown. Sequenced: blood, either unsorted or a sorted T cell fraction (not recorded which). The receptors derive from a male donor with ankylosing spondylitis.

This clonotype was recorded many times. The chain links TRBV24-1 to TRBJ2-2, with D possibly matching TRBD1 (6 bases). The CDR3 is 12 residues long. Between the trimmed V and J ends, which lost 9 bases and 6 bases, there was a span of 10 bases. Looked up from germline, CDR1 is KGHDR and CDR2 is SFDVKD. The chain's CDR3 is CATAQGSGELFF. In DNA, the CDR3 is TGTGCCACCGCACAGGGTTCCGGGGAGCTGTTTTTT.

Only a few counts were recorded for this clonotype. The J gene is TRBJ2-1, the V gene TRBV21-1; the table's D call, TRBD2, has no DNA check behind it. TRBV21-1 is a recognized pseudogene. The CDR3 has 15 residues. The CDR3 coding sequence is TGTGCCAGCAGCGGGGTAGCGTCCTCCTACAATGAGCAGTTCTTC. Its protein product is CASSGVASSYNEQFF.

The chain joins TRBV7-2 to TRBJ1-1; D not resolved. Trimming removed 1 base from V and 8 bases from J, with 11 bases in between. The CDR3 length is 13 residues. CDR1 is SGHTA and CDR2 is FQGNSA in the germline V gene. The CDR3 loop reads CASSLDFRQEAFF. CDR3 DNA: TGTGCCAGCAGCTTAGATTTCAGGCAAGAAGCTTTCTTT.

This chain connects TRBV7-9 to TRBJ2-2; 9 bases align to TRBD2. CDR1 and CDR2 (germline): SEHNR, FQNEAQ (reference sequence). The CDR3 loop spans 15 amino acids. Trimming cost V 0 bases and J 4 bases; bases outside gene matches: 0. CDR3 sequence reads: CASSLASGSTGELFF. DNA of the CDR3: TGTGCCAGCAGCTTAGCTAGCGGGAGCACCGGGGAGCTGTTTTTT.

V usage is TRBV6-2 or TRBV6-3 and J usage is TRBJ2-7; perhaps TRBD1 as D (6 bases). Germline V gene lookup returns CDR1 MNHEY and CDR2 SVGEGT. The V end lost 2 bases, the J end lost 4 bases, and 9 bases lay between the germline ends. This CDR3 contains 13 residues. CDR3 residues: CASSYRRGYEQYF. The CDR3 nucleotides read TGTGCCAGCAGTTACCGCAGGGGTTACGAGCAGTACTTC.

This clonotype was seen a few times. The chain has TRBV30 and TRBJ2-3, with D maybe TRBD1 (5 bases). Between the trimmed V and J ends, which lost 0 bases and 8 bases, there was a span of 18 bases. CDR1 GTSNPN and CDR2 SVGIG come from the germline V gene (reference sequence). CDR3 length equals 15 residues. The CDR3 region has the DNA TGTGCCTGGAGTGTCCTGGGATCAGGGCCAGGTACGCAGTATTTT. Amino acid sequence: CAWSVLGSGPGTQYF.

A note on this clonotype: One end of the junction varies from germline; a read error may be responsible. The V and J genes are TRBV5-1 and TRBJ2-3; no definite D call. The CDR3 is 13 amino acids. Germline CDR1 reads SGHRS; CDR2 reads YFSETQ. This CDR3 is CASSPPPSDTQYF. CDR3 coding DNA: TGCGCCAGCAGCCCGCCCCCCTCAGACACGCAGTATTTT.

The chain combines TRBV24-1 with TRBJ2-1; 11 nucleotides line up with TRBD1. V lost 4 bases to trimming and J lost 9 bases; unmatched junction nucleotides: 10. Germline V gene sequence: CDR1 KGHDR, CDR2 SFDVKD. The CDR3 length is 16 residues. As DNA, the CDR3 is TGTGCCACCAGTGAGGGGGGACAGGGGGATGTTACTGAGCAGTTCTTC. Protein sequence: CATSEGGQGDVTEQFF.

The V and J genes are TRBV29-1 and TRBJ2-6; unclear D gene. CDR1 SQVTM and CDR2 ANQGSEA come from the germline V gene. V was pared by 6 bases and J by 2 bases, with 8 bases between. The CDR3 loop spans 13 amino acids. CDR3 loop: CSVPKTGANVLTF. For the CDR3, the DNA is TGCAGCGTCCCGAAGACTGGGGCCAACGTCCTGACTTTC.

This chain uses TRBV7-2 with TRBJ1-4; no reliable D call. The CDR3 has 13 amino acids. Per germline, CDR1 SGHTA and CDR2 FQGNSA. V lost 5 bases, J lost 8 bases, and 12 bases lay in between. CDR3 in amino acids: CASSQSELEKLFF. The CDR3 DNA is TGTGCCAGCAGCCAAAGTGAACTCGAAAAACTGTTTTTT.

This clonotype was seen a few times. The chain recombines TRBV28 with TRBJ2-7, with a possible D match to TRBD2 (6 bases). V lost 10 bases and J 6 bases, leaving 22 bases between the germline ends. The germline gives CDR1 MDHEN, CDR2 SYDVKM. The CDR3 has 14 amino acids. CDR3 bases: TGTGCCACCCGGCGGGGCGGGCAAGTTCCCGAGCAGTACTTC. Translation gives CATRRGGQVPEQYF.